This T cell receptor beta chain was recovered during a study of blood T cell repertoires in COVID-19. For the study at large: Donors in the United States, Italy and Spain gave samples during acute or convalescent COVID-19. T cells, B-cell-depleted T cells, or PBMCs provided the cDNA or gDNA that served as material.

Germline CDR1 reads SGHDT; CDR2 reads YYEEEE. Trimming removed 0 bases at V and 10 bases at J, with 13 bases between. The CDR3 runs to 13 residues. Original analysis: Amplification from reference gene primers served as the basis for estimated nucleated cell counts. Assay used: immunoSEQ multiplex PCR; TCRdb lists only in-frame clones, some missing. That table is the source of V, J and clone size, and D and trimming were worked out from the DNA. The data contain 90,000 to 120,000 clones, over 75% of them seen just once; the ten biggest clones take up roughly 20%. The specimen sequenced was peripheral blood. The chain links TRBV5-6 to TRBJ1-1, with D possibly matching TRBD1 (6 bases). The sequence was collected from a man aged 70-80 years with active or convalescent COVID-19. CDR3 bases: TGTGCCAGCAGCTTGGCTGTAGGGGGAAGAGCTTTCTTT. As protein: CASSLAVGGRAFF.